These T cell receptor beta chains were read from a single sample in a study of CD8 T cells in Susac syndrome. TCRdb fed the immunoSEQ multiplex PCR reads into MiXCR, producing one record per CDR3 protein. Among some 200,000 distinct CDR3 sequences, approximately 95% were seen once, and the ten largest hold 0.095%. The sequencing input was CD4+ T cells from PBMCs. Receptors originate from a human donor with multiple sclerosis. Each CDR3 is given with its conserved first and last residue. D genes are given only for firm matches. Not every row has a clone size; where given, it reads once, few, many or a size class.

size: .
J: TRBJ2-4
V: TRBV6-2/TRBV6-3
D: .
CDR3: CASSLGVKDWAKNIQYF

size: .
J: TRBJ2-7
V: TRBV18
D: .
CDR3: CASSPLWANEQYF

size: .
J: TRBJ1-2
V: TRBV6-5
D: TRBD1
CDR3: CASSSTGTGFTF

size: few
J: TRBJ2-7
V: TRBV30
D: .
CDR3: CAWSVTSYEQYF

size: .
J: TRBJ2-5
V: TRBV20-1
D: .
CDR3: CSAAGTGRQETQYF

size: .
J: TRBJ2-7
V: TRBV27
D: .
CDR3: CASSFEGSRDYEQYF

size: .
J: TRBJ2-7
V: TRBV20-1
D: .
CDR3: CSARSQGHYEQYF

size: .
J: TRBJ1-2
V: TRBV7-8
D: TRBD1
CDR3: CASTLPGQGFPGYTF

size: .
J: TRBJ2-4
V: TRBV7-2
D: .
CDR3: CASSPTGQFQYF

size: .
J: TRBJ2-7
V: TRBV5-6
D: TRBD1
CDR3: CASSHQGQGAYEQYF

size: .
J: TRBJ2-7
V: TRBV30
D: TRBD1
CDR3: CAGTTGFSYEQYF

size: .
J: TRBJ2-2
V: TRBV3-1
D: .
CDR3: CASSQLPPGPAGELFF

size: .
J: TRBJ2-5
V: TRBV5-1
D: .
CDR3: CASSRLRRDQETQYF

size: .
J: TRBJ2-7
V: TRBV27
D: .
CDR3: CASADRNEQYF

size: .
J: TRBJ2-3
V: TRBV28
D: .
CDR3: CASSSRGGPADTQYF

size: .
J: TRBJ1-1
V: TRBV20-1
D: TRBD1
CDR3: CSARDRGNSRNTEAFF

size: .
J: TRBJ1-2
V: TRBV2
D: .
CDR3: CASSEAGANYGYTF

size: .
J: TRBJ2-6
V: TRBV5-4
D: .
CDR3: CASSAGTNSGANVLTF

size: .
J: TRBJ2-5
V: TRBV20-1
D: .
CDR3: CSAREGAGETQYF

size: once
J: TRBJ1-5
V: TRBV2
D: .
CDR3: CASSTQTGTQPQHF

size: .
J: TRBJ2-1
V: TRBV5-1
D: TRBD1
CDR3: CASSIPGQGKQFF

size: .
J: TRBJ2-3
V: TRBV9
D: .
CDR3: CASSVVGTDTQYF

size: few
J: TRBJ1-1
V: TRBV3-1
D: TRBD1
CDR3: CASRRTGTNTEAFF

size: .
J: TRBJ1-1
V: TRBV29-1
D: .
CDR3: CSVSEGKAFF

size: .
J: TRBJ2-5
V: TRBV12-3/TRBV12-4
D: .
CDR3: CASSQTSRETQYF

size: .
J: TRBJ2-5
V: TRBV7-8
D: TRBD1
CDR3: CASSLTGTGRETQYF

size: .
J: TRBJ1-1
V: TRBV12-3/TRBV12-4
D: TRBD1
CDR3: CASSRTGVTEAFF

size: .
J: TRBJ2-7
V: TRBV29-1
D: .
CDR3: CSAETWSYEQYF

size: .
J: TRBJ2-7
V: TRBV9
D: .
CDR3: CASSVDDAYEQYF

size: .
J: TRBJ2-2
V: TRBV30
D: TRBD1
CDR3: CAWSRDRGKTGELFF

size: .
J: TRBJ2-1
V: TRBV7-2
D: TRBD2
CDR3: CASSLVGTSNEQFF

size: .
J: TRBJ2-1
V: TRBV18
D: .
CDR3: CASSPLRPDSSNEQFF

size: .
J: TRBJ1-1
V: TRBV30
D: .
CDR3: CAWSRRNTEAFF

size: .
J: TRBJ2-7
V: TRBV20-1
D: TRBD2
CDR3: CSARGTSGIYEQYF

size: .
J: TRBJ1-5
V: TRBV15
D: TRBD1
CDR3: CATSRPRTGGVGNQPQHF

size: .
J: TRBJ2-7
V: TRBV6-1
D: .
CDR3: CASSEMAYYEQYF

size: .
J: TRBJ2-2
V: TRBV7-7
D: .
CDR3: CASSLVALTGELFF

size: .
J: TRBJ2-3
V: TRBV3-1
D: .
CDR3: CASSRGALGTDTQYF

size: .
J: TRBJ1-1
V: TRBV25-1
D: TRBD1
CDR3: CASKPVTGSGTEAFF

size: .
J: TRBJ2-7
V: TRBV3-1
D: .
CDR3: CASSQSPSEQYF

size: .
J: TRBJ1-5
V: TRBV20-1
D: .
CDR3: CSARPSLGGNQPQHF

size: .
J: TRBJ2-3
V: TRBV15
D: TRBD2
CDR3: CATSRDLAASTDTQYF

size: once
J: TRBJ2-5
V: TRBV29-1
D: .
CDR3: CSVRGTLETQYF

size: .
J: TRBJ1-5
V: TRBV20-1
D: TRBD1
CDR3: CSARTGDNQPQHF

size: once
J: TRBJ2-1
V: TRBV4-1
D: .
CDR3: CASSQDRWRDDSYNEQFF

size: .
J: TRBJ1-1
V: TRBV29-1
D: .
CDR3: CSSSGAMVDGNTEAFF

size: .
J: TRBJ2-3
V: TRBV30
D: .
CDR3: CAWSVRRSSTDTQYF

size: .
J: TRBJ1-2
V: TRBV6-5
D: .
CDR3: CASSYQEIAGWNGYTF

size: .
J: TRBJ2-7
V: TRBV7-2
D: .
CDR3: CASSWSISYEQYF

size: .
J: TRBJ2-1
V: TRBV2
D: TRBD2
CDR3: CARRSRGAYNEQFF

size: .
J: TRBJ2-7
V: TRBV28
D: .
CDR3: CASRPTPLANNEQYF

size: .
J: TRBJ2-5
V: TRBV5-5
D: .
CDR3: CASSLVPSAETQYF

size: once
J: TRBJ2-7
V: TRBV20-1
D: .
CDR3: CSASSFGGSYEQYF

size: .
J: TRBJ2-4
V: TRBV2
D: .
CDR3: CATQAGGAKNIQYF